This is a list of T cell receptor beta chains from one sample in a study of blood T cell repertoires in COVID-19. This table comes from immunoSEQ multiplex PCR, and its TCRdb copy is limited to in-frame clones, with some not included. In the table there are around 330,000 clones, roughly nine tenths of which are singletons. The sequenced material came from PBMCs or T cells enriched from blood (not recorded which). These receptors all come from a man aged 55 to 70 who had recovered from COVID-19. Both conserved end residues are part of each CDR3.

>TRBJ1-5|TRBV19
CATSGQGAQPQHF
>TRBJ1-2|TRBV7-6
CASSLAGTGLPGYTF
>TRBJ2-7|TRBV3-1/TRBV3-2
CASSQTGTEQYF
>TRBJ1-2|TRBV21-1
CASSKGGPGYGYTF
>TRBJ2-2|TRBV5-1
CASTLGTGNTGELFF
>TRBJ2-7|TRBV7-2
CASSRGQGGPYEQYF
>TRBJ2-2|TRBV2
CASSLGLATGELFF
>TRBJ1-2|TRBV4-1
CASSQGFQGSYGYTF
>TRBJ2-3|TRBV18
CASSPLTSGSSTDTQYF
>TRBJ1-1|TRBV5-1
CASSRSGGPNTEAFF
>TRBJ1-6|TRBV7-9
CASRTGTGGSPLHF
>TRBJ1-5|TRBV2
CASTGGMLNQPQHF
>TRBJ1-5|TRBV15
CATSGPERDYQPQHF
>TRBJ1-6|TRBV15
CATSNRDRGSPLHF
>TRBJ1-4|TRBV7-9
CASSVGTGGYEKLFF
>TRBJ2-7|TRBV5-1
CASSSTRDRGPYEQYF
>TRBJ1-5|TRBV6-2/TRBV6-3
CASSTGVGSYQPQHF
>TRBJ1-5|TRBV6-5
CASSWQGDQPQHF
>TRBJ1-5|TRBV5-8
CASSIRGNQPQHF
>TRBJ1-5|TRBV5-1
CASSLGTENQPQHF
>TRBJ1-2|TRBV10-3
CAISERMTGSYGYTF
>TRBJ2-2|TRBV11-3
CASSLDLAGGPGTGELFF
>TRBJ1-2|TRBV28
CASSLGRGRRVGYTF